The rows below give T cell receptor beta chains drawn from one sample of a study of CD8+CD57+ T cells in acquired aplastic anemia. TCRdb redid the calling of the reads with MiXCR, one entry per CDR3 protein. The sample records about 21,000 distinct CDR3 sequences, 30% to 50% being singletons. Material for sequencing was CD8+CD57+ T cells sorted from PBMCs. The receptors were gathered from a human donor with aplastic anemia. The CDR3 runs from the conserved cysteine through the conserved F or W. The D gene is left open where the match is weak. Expanded clones are given a class, and other clones once, few, many or no size at all.

V	size	J	D	CDR3	DNA
TRBV10-3	.	TRBJ2-7	.	CAISVTVYEQYF	TGTGCCATCAGTGTGACAGTCTACGAGCAGTACTTC
TRBV25-1	many	TRBJ1-2	.	CAIYTLGYGYTF	TGTGCCATCTACACGCTGGGCTATGGCTACACCTTC
TRBV7-9	few	TRBJ1-6	.	CASSLSDVYNSPLHF	TGTGCCAGCAGCTTATCGGACGTATATAATTCACCCCTCCACTTT
TRBV2	few	TRBJ1-1	.	CASSIRQILNTEAFF	TGTGCCAGCAGTATACGACAGATTCTGAACACTGAAGCTTTCTTT
TRBV15	many	TRBJ2-3	TRBD2	CATSRAAGASTDTQYF	TGTGCCACCAGCAGGGCAGCGGGAGCTAGCACAGATACGCAGTATTTT
TRBV6-5	.	TRBJ1-2	.	CASSYSWDRDYTF	TGTGCCAGCAGTTACTCGTGGGATCGGGACTACACCTTC
TRBV7-8	few	TRBJ2-1	.	CASSLTAGQYNEQFF	TGTGCCAGCAGCTTAACCGCGGGACAATACAATGAGCAGTTCTTC
TRBV7-9	.	TRBJ2-2	.	CASSQEYSETGELFF	TGTGCCAGCAGCCAGGAATATAGTGAAACCGGGGAGCTGTTTTTT
TRBV27	.	TRBJ2-7	.	CASSFRGLGGELYF	TGTGCCAGCAGTTTTAGGGGGCTGGGCGGGGAGCTGTACTTC
TRBV25-1	few	TRBJ1-1	.	CASSERWGGTEAFF	TGTGCCAGCAGTGAAAGATGGGGTGGCACTGAAGCTTTCTTT
TRBV6-1	few	TRBJ2-3	TRBD2	CASAEGGMRDTQYF	TGTGCCAGCGCAGAGGGAGGGATGAGGGATACGCAGTATTTT
TRBV7-2	.	TRBJ2-7	TRBD2	CASSLPGLAGGEQYF	TGTGCCAGCAGCTTACCGGGACTAGCGGGAGGAGAGCAGTACTTC
TRBV24-1	few	TRBJ2-2	.	CATSAANTGELFF	TGTGCCACCAGTGCAGCGAACACCGGGGAGCTGTTTTTT
TRBV5-1	few	TRBJ2-3	TRBD2	CASSLAAGGRDTQYF	TGCGCCAGCAGCTTGGCAGCGGGGGGTAGAGATACGCAGTATTTT
TRBV10-3	.	TRBJ1-6	.	CAISERESPPLHF	TGTGCCATCAGTGAGAGGGAAAGTCCACCCCTCCACTTT
TRBV5-1	.	TRBJ2-1	.	CASRGEGLSSYNEQFF	TGCGCCAGTAGGGGGGAGGGGCTAAGCTCCTACAATGAGCAGTTCTTC
TRBV6-6	.	TRBJ2-7	.	CASEGSGNEQYF	TGTGCCAGCGAGGGGAGCGGTAACGAGCAGTACTTC
TRBV12-3/TRBV12-4	.	TRBJ1-2	.	CASSLATSSLGYAF	TGTGCCAGCAGTTTAGCGACGTCTTCGTTAGGCTACGCCTTC
TRBV20-1	once	TRBJ2-1	.	CSARQTETYNEQFF	TGCAGTGCTAGGCAGACTGAGACCTACAATGAGCAGTTCTTC
TRBV20-1	.	TRBJ2-7	.	CSVGRLAREQYF	TGCAGCGTTGGTAGGCTCGCGCGGGAGCAGTACTTC
TRBV7-7	.	TRBJ2-1	.	CASGLADYSNEQFF	TGTGCTAGCGGCTTAGCAGACTACTCCAATGAACAGTTCTTC
TRBV19	.	TRBJ1-2	TRBD1	CASSRDRAGVEGYTF	TGTGCCAGTAGCCGGGACAGGGCAGGAGTTGAGGGCTACACCTTC
TRBV4-1	.	TRBJ1-5	TRBD1	CASSIGGQGIGNQPQHF	TGCGCCAGCAGTATCGGGGGACAGGGTATAGGCAATCAGCCCCAGCATTTT
TRBV29-1	.	TRBJ1-5	TRBD1	CSVVPGTGVGQPQHF	TGCAGCGTTGTTCCCGGGACAGGGGTAGGTCAGCCCCAGCATTTT
TRBV20-1	.	TRBJ1-2	.	CSASPSGTNYGYTF	TGCAGTGCTAGCCCCTCGGGGACTAACTATGGCTACACCTTC
TRBV7-9	.	TRBJ1-4	TRBD1	CASSPWTGDEKLFF	TGTGCCAGCAGCCCTTGGACAGGGGATGAAAAACTGTTTTTT
TRBV5-1	many	TRBJ2-7	.	CASSLERAEQYF	TGCGCCAGCAGCTTGGAAAGGGCCGAGCAGTACTTC
TRBV20-1	.	TRBJ1-1	.	CSAKQPGRWNTEAFF	TGCAGTGCGAAACAACCGGGACGGTGGAACACTGAAGCTTTCTTT
TRBV7-6	few	TRBJ2-7	TRBD2	CASSSGTSGKGDEQYF	TGTGCCAGCAGCTCGGGGACTAGCGGGAAAGGTGACGAGCAGTACTTC
TRBV6-4	many	TRBJ2-3	TRBD2	CASSPGTSGADTQYF	TGTGCCAGCAGCCCCGGGACTAGCGGGGCAGATACGCAGTATTTT
TRBV7-4	.	TRBJ2-1	.	CASSTLGAAYNEQFF	TGTGCCAGTAGCACACTGGGGGCCGCGTACAATGAGCAGTTCTTC
TRBV12-3/TRBV12-4	few	TRBJ2-3	.	CASSFGQLTDTQYF	TGTGCCAGCAGTTTTGGACAGCTCACAGATACGCAGTATTTT
TRBV5-1	.	TRBJ2-1	TRBD2	CASSSPGLKANEQFF	TGCGCCAGCAGCTCCCCGGGACTAAAGGCCAATGAGCAGTTCTTC
TRBV2	.	TRBJ1-2	.	CASKQDRTNYGYTF	TGTGCCAGCAAACAGGACAGAACTAACTATGGCTACACCTTC
TRBV20-1	.	TRBJ1-2	TRBD1	CSAREPGGYGYTF	TGCAGTGCTAGAGAACCAGGGGGCTATGGCTACACCTTC
TRBV6-1	many	TRBJ2-3	TRBD2	CASSDELAGGSDTQYF	TGTGCCAGCAGTGATGAGCTAGCGGGGGGATCAGATACGCAGTATTTT
TRBV2	.	TRBJ1-2	TRBD1	CASSSTGVGGYGYTF	TGTGCCAGCAGTTCTACAGGGGTAGGAGGCTATGGCTACACCTTC
TRBV10-3	.	TRBJ2-5	TRBD2	CAIGTSGPQETQYF	TGTGCCATTGGGACTAGCGGACCTCAAGAGACCCAGTACTTC
TRBV5-4	.	TRBJ2-3	.	CASSLANLGGTDTQYF	TGTGCCAGCAGCTTGGCCAACTTGGGGGGCACAGATACGCAGTATTTT
TRBV6-1	many	TRBJ2-7	TRBD2	CASRGGGGGGEQQYF	TGTGCCAGCAGGGGGGGGGGGGGGGGGGGGGAGCAGCAGTACTTC
TRBV5-1	.	TRBJ2-1	TRBD1	CASSFPGQGDSQFF	TGCGCCAGCAGCTTTCCGGGACAGGGCGACTCCCAGTTCTTC
TRBV28	.	TRBJ2-5	TRBD2	CASRRTSGSQEGKTQYF	TGTGCCAGCAGACGGACTAGCGGGAGCCAAGAGGGGAAGACCCAGTACTTC
TRBV5-5	many	TRBJ1-1	.	CASSLGGFGTEAFF	TGTGCCAGCAGCTTGGGGGGTTTTGGCACTGAAGCTTTCTTT
TRBV20-1	many	TRBJ2-7	.	CSARNWAEQYF	TGCAGTGCTAGAAATTGGGCCGAGCAGTACTTC
TRBV11-3	once	TRBJ2-5	.	CASTNQETQYF	TGTGCCAGCACCAATCAAGAGACCCAGTACTTC
TRBV20-1	.	TRBJ2-5	TRBD2	CSARPAGDVRETRYF	TGCAGTGCTCGACCAGCGGGAGATGTGAGGGAGACCCGGTACTTC
TRBV12-3/TRBV12-4	.	TRBJ2-2	.	CASSLARGPRELFF	TGTGCCAGCAGTCTCGCCCGGGGGCCCCGGGAGCTGTTTTTT